This is a list of T cell receptor beta chains from one sample in a study of response to subunit inactivated influenza vaccine. TCRdb re-called the RT-PCR reads through MiXCR, storing one row per CDR3 protein. The table has some 500,000 distinct CDR3 sequences, around 13% seen once. The material was PBMCs from blood, obtained about 40 days after vaccination. These receptors all come from a man aged 45-60 years who received an inactivated influenza vaccine. Each CDR3 is given without its conserved first and last residue. Fields, in order: D gene, V gene, CDR3 protein. A D gene is named only where the DNA matches it firmly.

d_gene: TRBD1; v_gene: TRBV5-1; CDR3aa: ASSIQGQATNEKLF
d_gene: TRBD2; v_gene: TRBV7-9; CDR3aa: ASSLTSSSYNEQF
d_gene: NA; v_gene: TRBV5-1; CDR3aa: ASSRGRWDTEAF
d_gene: TRBD2; v_gene: TRBV7-2; CDR3aa: ASSGRLAGGLGETQY
d_gene: NA; v_gene: TRBV5-1; CDR3aa: ASSLAAASQGETQY
d_gene: NA; v_gene: TRBV20-1; CDR3aa: SAPKRVSNEKLF
d_gene: TRBD1; v_gene: TRBV5-1; CDR3aa: ASSLGTGGNNEQY
d_gene: NA; v_gene: TRBV7-9; CDR3aa: ASSLAGADNSPLH
d_gene: TRBD2; v_gene: TRBV7-9; CDR3aa: ASSLSGRAANEQF
d_gene: NA; v_gene: TRBV5-1; CDR3aa: ASSSRGFSVGVSYNEQF
d_gene: NA; v_gene: TRBV6-1; CDR3aa: ASSEQGSYEQY
d_gene: NA; v_gene: TRBV11-2; CDR3aa: ASSLFGRGSYNEQF
d_gene: TRBD1; v_gene: TRBV7-9; CDR3aa: ASSTYTGTGNTDTQY